This T cell receptor beta chain derives from a study of T cells in Graves' hyperthyroidism and ophthalmopathy. RNA transcripts yielded amplified TCR beta CDR3 regions. TCR CDR3 underwent first-round RT-PCR with the HTBI primer set. From the multiplex PCR reads, TCRdb called clonotypes with MiXCR, one entry per CDR3 protein. Of fewer than 400,000 distinct CDR3 sequences listed, roughly 13% were seen once; the top ten hold 25% to 30%. The CDR3 runs 14 residues. The junction had 6 bases not matched to a gene; V was cut back by 3 bases and J by 5 bases. Germline CDR1 reads ENHRY; CDR2 reads SYGVKD. Overall study findings and caveats: Before onset, by a median of around six months, the model predicted ophthalmopathy.

This clonotype occurred many times. Its antigen is as yet unknown. The specimen was blood. This TCR came from a man over 45 with Graves' ophthalmopathy. The chain is built from TRBV10-3 and TRBJ2-5, with 7 positions matching TRBD2. The CDR3 spells CAISDPTSAETQYF. The CDR3 DNA reads as TGTGCCATCAGTGACCCTACTAGCGCGGAGACCCAGTACTTC.